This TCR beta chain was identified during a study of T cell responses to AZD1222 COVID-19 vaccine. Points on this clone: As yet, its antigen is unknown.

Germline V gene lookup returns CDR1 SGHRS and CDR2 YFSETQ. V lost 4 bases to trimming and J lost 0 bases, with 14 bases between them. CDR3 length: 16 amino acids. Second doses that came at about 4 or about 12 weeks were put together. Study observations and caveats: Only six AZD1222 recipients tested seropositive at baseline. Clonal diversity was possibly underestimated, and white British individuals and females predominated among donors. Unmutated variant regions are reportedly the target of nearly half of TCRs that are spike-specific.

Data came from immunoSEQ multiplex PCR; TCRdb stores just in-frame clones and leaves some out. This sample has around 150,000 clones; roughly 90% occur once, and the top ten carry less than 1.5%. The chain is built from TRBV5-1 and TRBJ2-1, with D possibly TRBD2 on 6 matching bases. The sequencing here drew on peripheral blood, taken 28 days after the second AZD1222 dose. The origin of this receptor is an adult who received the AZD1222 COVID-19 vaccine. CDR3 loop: CASSPGGAGSYNEQFF. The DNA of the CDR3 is TGCGCCAGCAGCCCCGGCGGGGCAGGCTCCTACAATGAGCAGTTCTTC.